The 2 T cell receptor beta chains below all came from one sample that was sequenced in a study of T cells expressing NK-cell markers. Reanalyzing the 5' RACE reads, TCRdb keeps one entry per CDR3 protein, without DNA. The sample has 500,000 to 700,000 distinct CDR3 sequences; the top ten hold roughly 3.5%. Sequencing was performed on blood T cells: a sorted CD56 or NKG2C T cell subset, CD4+ or CD8+ T cells, or bulk PBMC T cells (not recorded which). These receptors were collected from a man aged 18 to 30 in good health.

The rearrangement uses TRBV18 and TRBJ2-2. This CDR3 spans 15 amino acids. Germline V gene sequence: CDR1 KGHSH, CDR2 LQKENI. The CDR3 spells CASSPTSKNTGELFF.

The chain is built from TRBV6-6 and TRBJ1-5; TCRdb selects TRBD1, and the lack of DNA leaves this call unchecked. This CDR3 contains 13 residues. Germline CDR1 and CDR2: MNHNY and SVGAGI (reference sequence). This CDR3 reads CASSYEGVFSTHF.